This T cell receptor beta chain was captured by sequencing in a study of cytomegalovirus exposure and HLA in healthy donors. Primers: 60 Vbeta forward and 13 Jbeta reverse. Method: immunoSEQ multiplex PCR; TCRdb's copy keeps in-frame clones and lacks some. The sample holds 150,000 to 200,000 clones, roughly 80% seen once. The CDR3 extends over 13 amino acids. V was clipped by 10 bases and J by 1 base; unmatched bases: 3. The germline gives CDR1 MNHEY, CDR2 SMNVEV (reference sequence). J is TRBJ2-3 and V is TRBV27; TRBD2 matches at 9 bases. Sequenced sample: PBMCs. The receptor was derived from a male donor in good health and CMV-seronegative. CDR3 DNA: TGTGCCATCTCTAGCGGGGGCACAGATACGCAGTATTTT. Its protein is CAISSGGTDTQYF.